The TCR beta chain under discussion was sequenced for a study of Graves' ophthalmopathy and Graves' hyperthyroidism. The evidence that diagnosis relied on was clinical symptoms, serum thyroxine, TRAb, thyroid ultrasound and orbital computed tomography. CDR1 is LNHDA, CDR2 SQIVND, per germline (reference sequence). The CDR3 covers 15 residues. Trimming removed 7 bases from V and 0 bases from J; junction bases left unmatched: 6. Study findings and constraints: With around 88% sensitivity and roughly 76% specificity, a 13-signature model separated ophthalmopathy from stable hyperthyroidism. Ophthalmopathy progression cases were predicted by the model with 70% to 71% sensitivity and almost 75% specificity.

Ten or more counts support this clonotype. Its antigen is undetermined. For repertoire sequencing, the TCR beta CDR3 regions were amplified from RNA transcripts. An opening RT-PCR round employed HTBI primers and preceded a second-round multiplex PCR. TCRdb re-called the multiplex PCR reads with MiXCR, one entry per CDR3 protein. The table includes some 200,000 distinct CDR3 sequences, roughly 29% detected once. The sample taken for sequencing was peripheral blood. The chain recombines TRBV19 with TRBJ2-7; 10 positions match TRBD1. The TCR originated in a man between 45 and 60 years old with Graves' ophthalmopathy. CDR3 protein: CASKDGTGDSYEQYF. CDR3 nucleotide sequence: TGTGCCAGTAAGGATGGGACAGGGGACTCCTACGAGCAGTACTTC.